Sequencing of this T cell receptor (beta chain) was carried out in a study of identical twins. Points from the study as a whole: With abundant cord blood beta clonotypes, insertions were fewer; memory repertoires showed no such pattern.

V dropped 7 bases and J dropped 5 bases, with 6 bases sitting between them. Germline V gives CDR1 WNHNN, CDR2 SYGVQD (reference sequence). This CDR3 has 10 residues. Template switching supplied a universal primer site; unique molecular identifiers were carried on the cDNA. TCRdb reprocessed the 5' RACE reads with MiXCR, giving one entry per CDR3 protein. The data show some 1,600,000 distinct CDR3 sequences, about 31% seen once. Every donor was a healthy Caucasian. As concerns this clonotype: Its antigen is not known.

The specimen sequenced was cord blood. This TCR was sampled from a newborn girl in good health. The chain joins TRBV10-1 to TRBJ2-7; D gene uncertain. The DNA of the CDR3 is TGCGCCAGCACCACTAACGAGCAGTACTTC. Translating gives CASTTNEQYF.